Listed here are 19 T cell receptor beta chains from one sample, sequenced in a study of shared clonotypes between healthy human individuals. The assay was immunoSEQ multiplex PCR, and TCRdb's table has in-frame clones only and misses some. The table records roughly 700,000 clones, approximately 74% of them present only once. The sequenced material came from memory CD4+ T cells sorted from blood. The sample's subset: CD45RA-negative fraction. Receptors originate from a woman aged 30 to 39 in good health.

The V gene is TRBV29-1, the J gene TRBJ1-5; 7 bases agree with TRBD1. V was pared by 5 bases and J by 6 bases, with 7 bases of the junction left unmatched. Germline values: CDR1 SQVTM, CDR2 ANQGSEA. The CDR3 loop spans 13 amino acids. DNA of the CDR3: TGCAGCGTTCGGGACAGCTTGGCTCAGCCCCAGCATTTT. This encodes CSVRDSLAQPQHF.

The chain carries TRBV5-4 and TRBJ1-3, with D hard to call. The CDR3 is 14 amino acids. The V and J ends lost 6 bases and 2 bases respectively, with 12 bases between them. Looked up from germline, CDR1 is SGHNT and CDR2 is YYREEE (reference sequence). CDR3 nucleotides: TGTGCCAGCACACGAAACCTGGCTGGAAACACCATATATTTT. Protein product: CASTRNLAGNTIYF.

The V and J genes are TRBV7-8 and TRBJ2-5; D gene unclear. This CDR3 comprises 14 residues. Germline V gene lookup returns CDR1 SGHVS and CDR2 FQNEAQ. Trimming removed 5 bases at V and 5 bases at J, with 15 bases between. The CDR3 DNA reads TGTGCCAGCAGCCGCCCGTGGGGTGGGGAGACCCAGTACTTC. It encodes CASSRPWGGETQYF.

V usage is TRBV11-2 and J usage is TRBJ2-1; 11 nucleotides match TRBD2. Looked up from germline, CDR1 is SGHAT and CDR2 is FQNNGV. This CDR3 is built from 16 residues. With 5 bases clipped from V and 8 bases from J, the junction kept 11 bases outside the gene matches. CDR3 protein: CASSLRLAGYRDEQFF. CDR3 sequence (DNA): TGTGCCAGCAGCCTACGACTAGCGGGATATCGCGATGAGCAGTTCTTC.

The chain carries TRBV25-1 and TRBJ2-1; the match to TRBD2 covers 7 bases. The junction had 15 bases not matched to a gene; V was cut back by 7 bases and J by 3 bases. The CDR3 totals 17 residues. Germline CDR1 and CDR2: MGHDK and SYGVNS. The chain's CDR3 is CASTAQTGTIYYNEQFF. The CDR3 DNA is TGTGCCAGCACGGCCCAGACCGGGACTATATACTACAATGAGCAGTTCTTC.

The V and J genes are TRBV11-1 and TRBJ2-7; D not certain. Trimming shortened V by 2 bases and J by 5 bases, and 13 bases separated the two germline ends. The CDR3 is made up of 14 amino acids. The germline V gene encodes CDR1 SGHAT and CDR2 FQDESV (reference sequence). The CDR3 DNA reads TGTGCCAGCAGCTTAAACTTCGACCGCAACGAGCAGTACTTC. Its protein product is CASSLNFDRNEQYF.

CDR3 sequence reads: CASSIDGNQPQHF. The DNA for the CDR3 is TGCGCCAGCAGTATCGACGGGAATCAGCCCCAGCATTTT. The V call is TRBV5-1, the J call TRBJ1-5; D is ambiguous. CDR3 length: 13 residues. The V and J ends lost 5 bases and 4 bases respectively, with 10 bases between them. From germline, CDR1 is SGHRS and CDR2 YFSETQ.

The chain recombines TRBV5-5 with TRBJ2-7; D uncertain. Germline values: CDR1 SGHKS, CDR2 YYEKEE (reference sequence). CDR3 length equals 16 residues. Deletions cut 0 bases from V and 5 bases from J, with 18 bases between. The CDR3 nucleotides are TGTGCCAGCAGCTTGGGGACCGCCACGTTAGGTAACGAGCAGTACTTC. It translates to CASSLGTATLGNEQYF.

The J gene is TRBJ1-2, the V gene TRBV28, with D possibly TRBD1 on 5 matching bases. Per the germline V gene, CDR1 is MDHEN and CDR2 is SYDVKM. Trimming removed 4 bases from V and 4 bases from J, with 10 bases in between. This CDR3 has 13 residues. CDR3 DNA: TGTGCCAGCAGTTCACGACAGAGCTATGGCTACACCTTC. It translates to CASSSRQSYGYTF.

The V and J genes are TRBV11-2 and TRBJ1-5; D remains ambiguous. V was clipped by 4 bases and J by 2 bases, with 9 bases between them. CDR3 length: 14 amino acids. Per the germline V gene, CDR1 is SGHAT and CDR2 is FQNNGV. CDR3 sequence: CASSSNDGNQPQHF. CDR3 DNA: TGTGCCAGCAGCTCCAATGATGGCAATCAGCCCCAGCATTTT.

This clone was seen only a few times. This may be a read error, as it is one base from a much larger clone. Distinct nucleotide sequences in the sample also encode this CDR3. This CDR3 is CASSFGQTDTQYF. Here the CDR3 DNA reads TGCGCCAGCAGCTTCGGGCAAACAGATACGCAGTATTTT. J is TRBJ2-3 and V is TRBV5-1; D not certain. This CDR3 spans 13 amino acids. CDR1 is SGHRS and CDR2 is YFSETQ in the germline V gene. Trimming took 2 bases from V and 3 from J, leaving 7 bases between them.

This clone was observed once. The CDR3 DNA reads as TGTGCCAGCAGTCGGATAGCTGGACGGCCCCAGCATTTT. Protein product: CASSRIAGRPQHF. The genes are TRBV27 and TRBJ1-5; D ambiguous. The CDR3 has 13 residues. Germline V CDR1 and CDR2: MNHEY, SMNVEV (reference sequence). Trimming shortened V by 5 bases and J by 9 bases, and 14 bases separated the two germline ends.

This clone was seen once. A read error likely explains this, since a far larger clone differs by one base. Other nucleotide sequences from this sample produce the same CDR3. The chain is built from TRBV6-5 and TRBJ2-3; perhaps TRBD1 as D (5 bases). The germline CDR1 and CDR2 sequences are MNHEY and SVGAGI. The CDR3 extends over 12 amino acids. CDR3 protein: CASSDSGDTQYF. CDR3 DNA sequence: TGTGCCAGCAGTGACTCAGGGGATACGCAGTATTTT.

The rearrangement uses TRBV7-8 and TRBJ1-2; D not resolved. The CDR3 covers 14 residues. Trimming left V 3 bases short and J 0 bases short, with 8 bases between. CDR1 and CDR2 (germline): SGHVS, FQNEAQ. CDR3 loop: CASSFRPTNYGYTF. CDR3 in DNA: TGTGCCAGCAGCTTTAGGCCGACTAACTATGGCTACACCTTC.

The chain links TRBV15 to TRBJ1-2; D remains unclear. Germline V CDR1 and CDR2: LNHNV, YYDKDF (reference sequence). Trimming pared 5 bases from V and 6 bases from J, leaving 19 bases between. CDR3 size: 15 residues. CDR3 bases: TGTGCCACCAGCGTAACCCGGCTGGGTGAGGATGGCTACACCTTC. Residues: CATSVTRLGEDGYTF.

V and J are TRBV6-5 and TRBJ2-1; D might be TRBD2 (6 bases). The CDR3 has 14 residues. V was shortened by 3 bases and J by 5 bases, with 11 bases between the two germline ends. Germline V gene lookup returns CDR1 MNHEY and CDR2 SVGAGI. CDR3 nucleotides: TGTGCCAGCAGTTATTCGGGAGTAAACAATGAGCAGTTCTTC. This codes for CASSYSGVNNEQFF.

The chain uses TRBV25-1 and TRBJ2-5, with TRBD2 matching over 12 bases. The DNA matches TRBJ2-7 better at its end, which makes the J call doubtful. This CDR3 spans 14 amino acids. Germline lookup yields CDR1 MGHDK and CDR2 SYGVNS. This CDR3 reads CASSGLAGGDEQYF. In DNA, the CDR3 is TGTGCCAGCAGTGGGCTAGCGGGAGGGGACGAGCAGTACTTC.

The chain employs TRBV7-2 and TRBJ1-1, with 9 bases identical to TRBD1. V was clipped by 8 bases and J by 7 bases; unmatched bases: 14. CDR1 is SGHTA and CDR2 is FQGNSA in the germline V gene. There are 15 residues in the CDR3. The CDR3 loop is CASGADRDRVREAFF. CDR3 DNA: TGTGCCAGCGGGGCCGACAGGGACAGGGTCCGTGAAGCTTTCTTT.

This chain uses TRBV6-1 with TRBJ1-1, with TRBD1 as a possible D gene (5 bases). Trimming stripped 7 bases from V and 3 bases from J, with 15 bases between. Germline-derived CDR1 and CDR2 are MNHNS and SASEGT. The CDR3 has 14 amino acids. CDR3 residues: CASIGTGDHTEAFF. The CDR3 nucleotides read TGTGCCAGCATCGGAACGGGGGATCACACTGAAGCTTTCTTT.